The 21 T cell receptor beta chains below come from one sample, sequenced in a study of T-cell memory formation after mild COVID-19 (dated by TCRdb to the early 2020s). Libraries were built with 5' RACE. Instrument used: Illumina NovaSeq 6000. Clones were called with MiXCR by TCRdb after fastp trimmed the public reads at Q25, and only in-frame beta chains were retained. Each CDR3 protein appears once, grouped with its most common genes and DNA. This sample gives around 300,000 distinct CDR3 sequences in total; around 8% of them show up just once. Jointly, the top ten make up 20% to 25% of the sample. The material sequenced was PBMCs or a T cell subset sorted from them (not recorded which). These receptors came from a man between 18 and 29 years old who had mild COVID-19 (a few samples of this study predate the infection). The sample titles of this study are shuffled in the database, so cell type and time point are left out; the donor was told from shared clones.

This chain connects TRBV15 to TRBJ1-5; tentatively, D is TRBD1 (6 bases). CDR3 length equals 15 residues. The germline V gene has CDR1 LNHNV and CDR2 YYDKDF (reference sequence). V dropped 0 bases and J dropped 6 bases, with 12 bases sitting between them. The chain's CDR3 is CATSRDRGGIQPQHF. The CDR3 coding sequence is TGTGCCACCAGCAGAGATCGAGGGGGGATTCAGCCCCAGCATTTT.

The chain uses TRBV12-3 or TRBV12-4 and TRBJ2-1, with D hard to call. With 3 bases removed from V and 9 bases from J, the gap between germline ends came to 15 bases. CDR3 length: 14 amino acids. The CDR3 loop is CASSFDVKLGEQFF. CDR3 sequence (DNA): TGTGCCAGCAGTTTTGACGTAAAACTTGGTGAGCAGTTCTTC.

This clonotype has more than one count but fewer than ten. This sequence joins TRBV30 and TRBJ2-1; 9 bases align to TRBD2. V trimming: 3 bases; J trimming: 9 bases; junction bases outside the gene matches: 6. Germline loops: CDR1 GTSNPN, CDR2 SVGIG (reference sequence). The CDR3 is 13 residues long. CDR3: CAWRGTSISEQFF. The CDR3 DNA reads as TGTGCCTGGAGAGGGACTAGCATTAGTGAGCAGTTCTTC.

The rearrangement links TRBV2 to TRBJ2-7, with D uncertain. CDR1 is SNHLY and CDR2 is FYNNEI in the germline V gene. Trimming took off 7 bases at V and 2 bases at J, with 15 bases between the two ends. The CDR3 is made up of 14 amino acids. The CDR3 nucleotides read TGTGCCAGCAAAGGTGTGACGCGAGCCTACGAGCAGTACGTC. Its protein is CASKGVTRAYEQYV.

This clonotype was detected ten times or more. This sequence joins TRBV5-5 and TRBJ1-5; D uncertain. From germline, CDR1 is SGHKS and CDR2 YYEKEE (reference sequence). V lost 0 bases and J 2 bases, leaving 12 bases between the germline ends. The CDR3 runs to 16 residues. CDR3 residues: CASSLGPDIGNQPQHF. DNA of the CDR3: TGTGCCAGCAGCTTGGGGCCAGACATAGGCAATCAGCCCCAGCATTTT.

This rearrangement joins TRBV7-8 to TRBJ2-3, with 8 bases matching TRBD2. Per the germline V gene, CDR1 is SGHVS and CDR2 is FQNEAQ. Trimming cost V 2 bases and J 6 bases; bases outside gene matches: 7. The CDR3 has 15 amino acids. DNA for the CDR3: TGTGCCAGCAGCTTACTCGGGGGGGCGCGGGATACGCAGTATTTT. Translation gives CASSLLGGARDTQYF.

The genes are TRBV24-1 and TRBJ1-2; D ambiguous. With 7 bases removed from V and 8 bases from J, the gap between germline ends came to 16 bases. This CDR3 has 13 residues. Germline V gene data show CDR1 as KGHDR and CDR2 as SFDVKD. CDR3 sequence: CATSPARRLGYTF. The CDR3 DNA reads as TGTGCCACCAGCCCGGCAAGACGTCTCGGCTACACCTTC.

About this clonotype itself: The junction departs from the called germline gene at one end, perhaps through a read error. This chain links TRBV6-2 or TRBV6-3 with TRBJ2-1; 12 bases are shared with TRBD2. Looked up from germline, CDR1 is MNHEY and CDR2 is SVGEGT. The CDR3 loop spans 13 amino acids. The CDR3 DNA reads as TGTGCCAGCAGGAAAGCTAGCGGGGGGGCTTGGCTCTTC. This codes for CASRKASGGAWLF.

This clonotype was detected a few times. The chain combines TRBV5-1 with TRBJ2-1; TRBD2 matches at 7 bases. CDR3 size: 15 residues. Germline V lookup: CDR1 SGHRS, CDR2 YFSETQ. Trimming removed 1 base from V and 3 bases from J; junction bases left unmatched: 4. CDR3 protein: CASSLSSGNYNEQFF. The CDR3 DNA follows: TGCGCCAGCAGCTTGTCTAGCGGAAACTACAATGAGCAGTTCTTC.

The chain employs TRBV6-2 or TRBV6-3 and TRBJ2-5; 11 nucleotides align to TRBD2. The germline CDR1 and CDR2 sequences are MNHEY and SVGEGT. The CDR3 is 18 amino acids. The V gene end was trimmed by 4 bases and the J gene end by 0 bases; junction bases not matched to a gene: 10. CDR3 sequence: CASSWPGLAGRYQETQYF. The DNA of the CDR3 is TGTGCCAGCAGTTGGCCTGGACTAGCGGGCCGGTACCAAGAGACCCAGTACTTC.

V is TRBV24-1 and J is TRBJ2-1; no definite D call. This CDR3 spans 12 amino acids. In germline, CDR1 is KGHDR, CDR2 SFDVKD. V shed 7 bases and J shed 9 bases, with 12 bases lying between them. In nucleotides, the CDR3 is TGTGCCACCAGACCCCCAGCTGGTGAGCAGTTCTTC. Its translation is CATRPPAGEQFF.

This clonotype was found many times. V and J are TRBV23-1 and TRBJ1-1; no reliable D call. TRBV23-1 is noted as an ORF with a role that remains uncertain. The CDR3 is 13 amino acids. Trimming pared 4 bases from V and 1 base from J, leaving 7 bases between. The CDR3: CASSRSGNTEAFF. The CDR3 DNA reads as TGCGCCAGCAGTCGGTCCGGGAACACTGAAGCTTTCTTT.

In its sample, this clonotype was seen many times. V and J are TRBV10-2 and TRBJ1-4; D unclear. Between the trimmed V and J ends, which lost 3 bases and 10 bases, there was a span of 12 bases. Per the germline V gene, CDR1 is WSHSY and CDR2 is SAAADI. The CDR3 is 13 amino acids. CDR3 DNA sequence: TGCGCCAGCAGTGACTCACGATCGGGAAAACTGTTTTTT. The encoded protein is CASSDSRSGKLFF.

The chain carries TRBV7-8 and TRBJ1-5; 7 bases line up with TRBD1. Germline CDR1 reads SGHVS; CDR2 reads FQNEAQ. The V segment lost 5 bases and the J segment 0 bases; nucleotides outside the gene matches: 7. This CDR3 has 16 residues. This chain's CDR3 is CASSDRDSYSNQPQHF. The DNA for the CDR3 is TGTGCCAGCAGCGACCGGGACAGCTATAGCAATCAGCCCCAGCATTTT. The complete variable domain, with remaining parts taken from reference TRBV7-8 and TRBJ1-5, reads GAGVSQSPRYKVAKRGQDVALRCDPISGHVSLFWYQQALGQGPEFLTYFQNEAQLDKSGLPSDRFFAERPEGSVSTLKIQRTQQEDSAVYLCASSDRDSYSNQPQHFGDGTRLSIL.

This clonotype was detected many times. The chain recombines TRBV7-8 with TRBJ2-5; 11 bases line up with TRBD2. The V and J ends lost 3 bases and 5 bases, in that order; junction bases with no gene match: 5. Per the germline V gene, CDR1 is SGHVS and CDR2 is FQNEAQ. The CDR3 has 15 amino acids. The CDR3 protein is CASSFRLAGRETQYF. The CDR3 DNA is TGTGCCAGCAGCTTCAGACTAGCGGGGAGGGAGACCCAGTACTTC.

This clonotype was counted a few times. This chain uses TRBV4-3 with TRBJ2-7; TRBD2 matches at 15 bases. The germline V gene encodes CDR1 LGHNA and CDR2 YSLEER. The CDR3 is made up of 18 amino acids. With 3 bases clipped from V and 3 bases from J, the junction kept 9 bases outside the gene matches. This CDR3 reads CASSQGLAGGLNYYEQYF. The DNA for the CDR3 is TGCGCCAGCAGCCAGGGACTAGCGGGGGGCCTGAACTACTACGAGCAGTACTTC.

The chain employs TRBV7-9 and TRBJ1-4; D ambiguous. The CDR3 extends over 13 amino acids. Looked up from germline, CDR1 is SEHNR and CDR2 is FQNEAQ (reference sequence). Trimming took 2 bases from V and 7 from J, leaving 8 bases between them. In DNA, the CDR3 is TGTGCCAGCAGCTTAAGGCAGAGTGAAAAACTGTTTTTT. Its translation is CASSLRQSEKLFF.

The chain uses TRBV7-2 and TRBJ2-5; 8 bases are shared with TRBD1. The V gene end was trimmed by 8 bases and the J gene end by 2 bases; junction bases not matched to a gene: 10. The CDR3 runs to 15 residues. CDR1 is SGHTA, CDR2 FQGNSA, per germline. CDR3 loop: CASGGQGTSQETQYF. CDR3 coding DNA: TGTGCCAGCGGCGGACAGGGTACTTCACAAGAGACCCAGTACTTC.

The CDR3 nucleotides read TGTGCCATCAGTGAGTCCCGGCAAGAGGGCTACACCTTC. It yields the protein CAISESRQEGYTF. V usage is TRBV10-3 and J usage is TRBJ1-2; D is unclear. CDR1 is ENHRY and CDR2 is SYGVKD in the germline V gene. The CDR3 has 13 amino acids. Between the trimmed V and J ends, which lost 0 bases and 8 bases, there was a span of 10 bases.

This clonotype was counted a few times. The chain employs TRBV7-6 and TRBJ2-2; possible D gene TRBD1, 6 bases. Germline lookup yields CDR1 SGHVS and CDR2 FNYEAQ. Trimming left V 5 bases short and J 5 bases short, with 15 bases between. The length of the CDR3 is 15 residues. This chain's CDR3 is CASSVQQGGTGELFF. The CDR3 nucleotides are TGTGCCAGCAGCGTTCAACAGGGCGGGACCGGGGAGCTGTTTTTT.

This clonotype came up a few times. The chain carries TRBV20-1 and TRBJ1-1; D not certain. The V gene lost 6 bases and the J gene lost 3 bases, with 11 bases spanning the gap. Germline-derived CDR1 and CDR2 are DFQATT and SNEGSKA (reference sequence). The CDR3 contains 12 residues. CDR3 sequence: CSAHTRDTEAFF. The CDR3 DNA reads TGCAGTGCCCATACCCGGGACACTGAAGCTTTCTTT.